This T cell receptor beta chain is drawn from a study of human T cells and chemical hapten exposure (dated by TCRdb to 2020 to 2023). Study-wide context: For sensitization, 2% DPC in acetone was applied to a roughly 2 cm by roughly 2 cm area of upper inner arm skin. The libraries were sequenced as a pool, and the TCR yield per sample differed mostly because of small variations in library volumes within the pool. Patients additionally received weekly therapeutic DPC doses to the scalp throughout the approximately 22-week study period. In alopecia patients, the study followed how the peripheral blood TCR repertoire changed in vivo over primary and secondary sensitization to diphenylcyclopropenone (DPC), a hapten. Blood samples were taken from patients before sensitization (week 0) and then at 2, 6 and about 24 weeks after DPC sensitization. Patch testing on the upper back used Finn chambers containing 0.01% DPC, with scoring done after 6 days according to International Contact Dermatitis Research Group standards. The mostly female patient cohort included alopecia areata with under or over 50% scalp involvement, alopecia totalis and alopecia universalis. For TCR sequencing, blood came from 25 to 35 alopecia patients at anywhere from one to four time points (pre-sensitization, 2, 6 and 24 weeks).

The cysteine opens and the phenylalanine closes a CDR3 of 13 amino acids. Only CDR3 DNA remains: 39 bases, in frame from the first base. CDR1 and CDR2 were assigned from the germline V gene as SGHRS and YFSETQ. V gives up 4 bases and J gives up 7 bases, and the segment between their germline ends measures 11 bases. This clonotype has at least ten counts. Its antigen is not yet known. No qualities accompany the bases; no much larger clone lies one base away. The time point label of this sample denotes: patch test 1, 2 weeks after DPC sensitization. The treatment or condition label here, explained by the study, means: therapeutic diphenylcyclopropenone sensitization with weekly scalp DPC. At each patch-test visit, blood was drawn before the patch test was applied. To be eligible, patients had to be aged 18 to 70, diagnosed with alopecia and judged suitable for DPC therapy, while pregnant patients were excluded. Total RNA was extracted from unfractionated whole blood that had been collected in Tempus Blood RNA tubes.

Library preparation was by RACE. Sequencer: NextSeq 500. During library preparation, unique molecular identifiers were attached to individual cDNA molecules so that TCRs could be counted in a quantitative, reproducible way. From each blood RNA sample, both TCR alpha and TCR beta chains were sequenced. In the paper's pipeline: A median of roughly 99,000 TCRs per sample was observed, with a range of roughly 23,224 to 700,000. V, J and CDR3 annotation of the TCR reads was carried out using the Decombinator software suite. To make PS versus PT1 abundance plots, every sample was subsampled to the same number of TCRs (28,000). TCRs were defined as expanded if absent before sensitization and observed at least eight times at the 2-week time point. TCRdb redid the processing of the public reads, applying fastp at Q25 and MiXCR, and retained in-frame beta chains. Duplicate CDR3 protein sequences are folded into a single record with the most common DNA and genes. What appears here as the V and J calls and clone size reflects TCRdb's work, not the paper's. The sample table shows a few hundred thousand distinct CDR3 sequences, and roughly 4.8% are seen once. Approximately 2.3% of the sample goes to the ten largest clones.

Results and caveats for the whole study, not just this receptor: A positive correlation was found between the number of PT1 expanded TCRs and patch test score, with significance reached at thresholds 8, 16 and 32 but not 4. Repeated subsampling changed both the strength of the expansion versus patch-test correlation and the threshold at which the correlation became significant. Alopecia, a presumed autoimmune disease, was present in all patients, so the immune response of the patients might differ from that of healthy individuals. Expanded TCRs formed significantly more large CDR3 similarity clusters than pre-sensitization or healthy control sets, consistent with antigen-driven responses. DPC sensitization did not change how many TCRs were above 1 in 1000 frequency, and no evidence was found of alterations in global repertoire structure.

The rearrangement combines TRBV5-1 with TRBJ1-4; no D gene can be assigned with confidence. The sequence was obtained from a woman aged 45 to 65 with alopecia areata. Some clones in this sample may be carry-over from other donors' samples. The starting material was whole blood, obtained in connection with sensitization to the hapten diphenylcyclopropenone (DPC). The CDR3 protein: CASSPTDGEKLFF. The nucleotide sequence is TGCGCCAGCAGCCCAACCGACGGTGAAAAACTGTTTTTT.